This T cell receptor (beta chain) was captured by sequencing in a study of radiotherapy plus CTLA-4 blockade in lung cancer. Measured with immunoSEQ multiplex PCR; TCRdb has only the in-frame clones, and not every one. The sample records 85,000 to 95,000 clones, around 84% being singletons. The CDR3 is 11 amino acids. The germline gives CDR1 SGHVS, CDR2 FQNEAQ. Deletions cut 5 bases from V and 3 bases from J, with 5 bases between. This clonotype originated in a human donor with non-small cell lung cancer that progressed on radiotherapy plus ipilimumab. The sample consisted of peripheral blood, taken from a patient treated with radiotherapy plus ipilimumab. The chain couples TRBV7-8 to TRBJ2-7; D uncertain. The chain's CDR3 is CASSPDYEQYF. For the CDR3, the DNA is TGTGCCAGCAGCCCCGACTACGAGCAGTACTTC.